These 10 T cell receptor beta chains were sequenced from one sample in a study of CD8+ T cells in alopecia areata. cDNA reverse transcribed from extracted RNA served as the sequencing template. The method was immunoSEQ multiplex PCR; TCRdb's version includes in-frame clones alone and lacks a portion of them. The sample shows tens of thousands of clones, roughly 60% of them seen only once. The sequences come from CD8+ T cells sorted from blood, collected at week 0. The source is a human donor with alopecia areata.

This clone turned up a few times. The chain joins TRBV29-1 to TRBJ2-1; D call uncertain. The CDR3 covers 13 residues. The germline V gene has CDR1 SQVTM and CDR2 ANQGSEA. The ends were cut back, 1 base at V and 6 bases at J, with 10 bases in the middle. The CDR3 nucleotides read TGCAGCGTTGAAGGTAGCATCGGCAATGAGCAGTTCTTC. As protein: CSVEGSIGNEQFF.

The gene calls are TRBV4-2 and TRBJ2-7; possibly TRBD1 for D (5 bases). The V gene lost 0 bases and the J gene lost 0 bases, with 9 bases spanning the gap. Germline-derived CDR1 and CDR2 are LGHNA and YNFKEQ. The CDR3 sequence is 15 residues long. The CDR3 spells CASSQDPDNSYEQYF. DNA of the CDR3: TGTGCCAGCAGCCAAGACCCGGACAACTCCTACGAGCAGTACTTC.

The V and J genes are TRBV29-1 and TRBJ2-3, with 11 nucleotides matching TRBD1. V dropped 4 bases and J dropped 4; count of bases not matched to a gene: 13. The germline CDR1 and CDR2 sequences are SQVTM and ANQGSEA. There are 17 residues in the CDR3. The CDR3 DNA reads as TGCAGCGTTGGAGGGCTACCGGGACAGGGGGGCGCAGATACGCAGTATTTT. This encodes CSVGGLPGQGGADTQYF.

The chain combines TRBV29-1 with TRBJ1-2; D gene uncertain. This CDR3 is 9 amino acids long. Germline CDR1 reads SQVTM; CDR2 reads ANQGSEA. The CDR3 spells CTYRDGYTF. The DNA for the CDR3 is TGCACATATAGAGACGGCTACACCTTC.

J is TRBJ1-2 and V is TRBV27; a weak D match, TRBD1 (5 bases). V was clipped by 4 bases and J by 6 bases, with 18 bases between them. The CDR3 is made up of 15 amino acids. The germline CDR1 and CDR2 sequences are MNHEY and SMNVEV (reference sequence). The CDR3 nucleotides are TGTGCCAGCAGTTCCGTTTTCGCAGGGATTAATGGCTACACCTTC. Residues: CASSSVFAGINGYTF.

This clone was found a few times. DNA for the CDR3: TGTGCCAGCAGCTGGGTAGCAGGAGACTATGGCTACACCTTC. Residues: CASSWVAGDYGYTF. The rearrangement uses TRBV11-2 and TRBJ1-2, with D unclear. The CDR3 covers 14 residues. CDR1 SGHAT and CDR2 FQNNGV come from the germline V gene. Trimming stripped 4 bases from V and 3 bases from J, with 12 bases between.

The chain uses TRBV27 and TRBJ1-5, with TRBD1 identical over 7 bases. J lost 3 bases, V lost 4 bases, and 9 bases had no gene match. Germline CDR1 reads MNHEY; CDR2 reads SMNVEV (reference sequence). The CDR3 is 16 amino acids. The CDR3 spells CASSSNRDRVNQPQHF. As DNA, the CDR3 is TGTGCCAGCAGTTCAAACCGGGACAGAGTCAATCAGCCCCAGCATTTT.

The genes are TRBV6-5 and TRBJ1-6; 8 positions match TRBD1. CDR1 is MNHEY, CDR2 SVGAGI, per germline. J was trimmed by 9 bases and V by 6 bases; bases with no gene match: 4. This CDR3 comprises 13 residues. The CDR3 DNA reads TGTGCCAGCAGCCAGGGGGCTATTTCACCCCTCCACTTT. It translates to CASSQGAISPLHF.

There are a few counts of this clone. J is TRBJ2-1 and V is TRBV6-5, with D unresolved. Germline CDR1 is MNHEY and CDR2 is SVGAGI. V lost 2 bases, J lost 6 bases, and 2 bases lay in between. This CDR3 is 11 amino acids long. Written as DNA, the CDR3 is TGTGCCAGCAGTTACGGCAATGAGCAGTTCTTC. Its translation is CASSYGNEQFF.

The chain has TRBV19 and TRBJ2-3; TRBD2 agrees at 8 bases. The CDR3 is 15 residues long. V lost 3 bases to trimming and J lost 2 bases; unmatched junction nucleotides: 4. Germline CDR1 and CDR2: LNHDA and SQIVND (reference sequence). CDR3 loop: CASSIAGGFTDTQYF. CDR3 nucleotide sequence: TGTGCCAGTAGTATTGCGGGGGGATTCACAGATACGCAGTATTTT.